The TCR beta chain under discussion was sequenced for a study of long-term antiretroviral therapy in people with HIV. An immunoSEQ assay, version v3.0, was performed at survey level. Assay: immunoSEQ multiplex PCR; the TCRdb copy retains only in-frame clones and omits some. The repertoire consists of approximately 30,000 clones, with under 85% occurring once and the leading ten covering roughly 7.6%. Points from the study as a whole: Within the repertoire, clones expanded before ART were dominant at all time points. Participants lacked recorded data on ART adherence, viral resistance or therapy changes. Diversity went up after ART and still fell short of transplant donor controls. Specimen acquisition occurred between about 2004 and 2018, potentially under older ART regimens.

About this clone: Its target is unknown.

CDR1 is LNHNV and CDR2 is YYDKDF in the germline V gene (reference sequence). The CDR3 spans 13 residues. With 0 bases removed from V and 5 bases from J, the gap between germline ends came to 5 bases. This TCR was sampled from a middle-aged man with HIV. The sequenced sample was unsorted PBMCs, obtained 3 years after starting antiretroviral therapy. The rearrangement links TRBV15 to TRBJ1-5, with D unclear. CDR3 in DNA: TGTGCCACCAGCAGAGATGTAGATCAGCCCCAGCATTTT. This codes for CATSRDVDQPQHF.